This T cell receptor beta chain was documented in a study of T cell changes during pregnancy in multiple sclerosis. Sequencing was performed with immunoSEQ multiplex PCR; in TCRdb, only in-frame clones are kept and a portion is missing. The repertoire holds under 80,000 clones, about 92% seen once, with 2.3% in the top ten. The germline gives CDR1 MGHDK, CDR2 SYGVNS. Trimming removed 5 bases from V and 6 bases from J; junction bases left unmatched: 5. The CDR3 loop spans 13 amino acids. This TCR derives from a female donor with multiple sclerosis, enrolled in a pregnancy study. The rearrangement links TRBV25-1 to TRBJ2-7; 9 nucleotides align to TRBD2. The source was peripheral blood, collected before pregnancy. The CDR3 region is CASSSGRLVEQYF. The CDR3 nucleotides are TGTGCCAGCAGTAGCGGGAGGCTGGTCGAGCAGTACTTC.